This entry lists 28 T cell receptor beta chains sequenced from one sample in a study of regulatory T cells in long-lasting Graves disease. Documented time point: newly diagnosed GD, antithyroid drugs for less than 3 months. Generation of the TCR library employed RNA extracted from PBMCs. Libraries of TCR beta came from iRepertoire HTBI primers plus Arm-PCR of CDR3 regions. TCRdb analysed the multiplex PCR reads with MiXCR anew, one entry per CDR3 protein. Counted here are approximately 440,000 distinct CDR3 sequences, roughly 16% occurring once; the ten biggest clones make up more than 9%. This sample was also put to use in a study of T cells in Graves' hyperthyroidism and ophthalmopathy.

The starting material was peripheral blood mononuclear cells (PBMCs), obtained at new diagnosis, from a patient treated with antithyroid drugs. The receptors were gathered from a man aged 40-50 years with Graves disease.

V and J are TRBV7-9 and TRBJ1-2, with a tentative D call TRBD1 (5 bases). The length of the CDR3 is 13 residues. V shed 5 bases and J shed 8 bases, with 15 bases lying between them. CDR1 and CDR2 from the germline V gene are SEHNR and FQNEAQ (reference sequence). The CDR3 nucleotides are TGTGCCAGCAGCAGCGCCCCAGGGAGGGGCTACACCTTC. It specifies CASSSAPGRGYTF.

This clonotype was counted many times. The chain couples TRBV29-1 to TRBJ2-1; 8 bases line up with TRBD2. Trimming removed 5 bases from V and 5 bases from J; junction bases left unmatched: 8. Germline V gene sequence: CDR1 SQVTM, CDR2 ANQGSEA. This CDR3 contains 14 residues. CDR3 amino acids: CSVPGLALNNEQFF. CDR3 coding DNA: TGCAGCGTTCCAGGACTAGCACTAAACAATGAGCAGTTCTTC.

This clonotype was observed a handful of times. V is TRBV5-1 and J is TRBJ2-7; D is tentatively TRBD1 or TRBD2 (5 bases each). V was trimmed by 4 bases and J by 6 bases, leaving 11 bases between them. CDR3 size: 12 residues. Looked up from germline, CDR1 is SGHRS and CDR2 is YFSETQ. The CDR3 bases are TGCGCCAGCAGCCCCGCGAGGGGCGAGCAGTACTTC. It specifies CASSPARGEQYF.

This clonotype was picked up many times. The genes are TRBV6-2 or TRBV6-3 and TRBJ2-1, with 8 bases aligning to TRBD2. CDR3 length: 14 amino acids. Looked up from germline, CDR1 is MNHEY and CDR2 is SVGEGT. The J segment lost 6 bases and the V segment lost 4 bases, leaving 5 bases of the junction unmatched. The CDR3, as DNA: TGTGCCAGCAGTTTAGCGGGACCTACCAATGAGCAGTTCTTC. Translation: CASSLAGPTNEQFF.

This clonotype was found many times. The gene calls are TRBV5-1 and TRBJ2-7, with TRBD2 matching 11 bases. CDR3 size: 17 residues. J gave up 0 bases and V 1 base, and 6 bases lay outside the gene matches. Germline-derived CDR1 and CDR2 are SGHRS and YFSETQ. The CDR3 here is CASSLWASGRTSYEQYF. The CDR3 DNA is TGCGCCAGCAGCTTGTGGGCTAGCGGGAGGACCTCCTACGAGCAGTACTTC.

The gene calls are TRBV19 and TRBJ1-6; D remains unclear. Per germline, CDR1 LNHDA and CDR2 SQIVND (reference sequence). V lost 7 bases and J 0 bases, leaving 7 bases between the germline ends. The CDR3 length is 14 residues. CDR3 region: CASNDASYNSPLHF. In DNA, the CDR3 is TGTGCCAGTAACGATGCCTCCTATAATTCACCCCTCCACTTT.

The chain joins TRBV7-2 to TRBJ2-7; no clear D. Trimming cost V 4 bases and J 1 base, with 23 bases left between them. Germline assignment: CDR1 SGHTA and CDR2 FQGNSA. The CDR3 extends over 18 amino acids. The DNA of the CDR3 is TGTGCCAGCAGCTGGAGTGTTAGGCTGCGGAGTCCGTCCTACGAGCAGTACTTC. Protein product: CASSWSVRLRSPSYEQYF.

This clonotype was found many times. The rearrangement uses TRBV2 and TRBJ2-3; 12 bases are shared with TRBD2. V gave up 8 bases and J gave up 3 bases; unmatched junction bases: 6. In germline, CDR1 is SNHLY, CDR2 FYNNEI. The CDR3 contains 15 residues. CDR3 region: CASPSGRAGTDTQYF. CDR3 in DNA: TGTGCCAGCCCTAGCGGGAGGGCCGGGACAGATACGCAGTATTTT.

This clonotype was seen more than once but under ten times. The rearrangement links TRBV24-1 to TRBJ1-5, with TRBD1 identical over 7 bases. V shed 3 bases, J shed 6 bases, and the junction held 4 bases outside the gene matches. CDR3 length: 14 amino acids. Germline assignment: CDR1 KGHDR and CDR2 SFDVKD. The CDR3 is CATSDPAGGQPQHF. The CDR3 coding sequence is TGTGCCACCAGTGATCCAGCAGGGGGTCAGCCCCAGCATTTT.

This clonotype showed up many times. This chain uses TRBV24-1 with TRBJ2-3, with a tentative D call TRBD1 (5 bases). This CDR3 is built from 15 residues. In germline, CDR1 is KGHDR, CDR2 SFDVKD. The V end was cut by 4 bases, the J end by 2 bases, with 12 bases between. The CDR3: CATSESRVITDTQYF. The CDR3 DNA sequence: TGTGCCACCAGTGAGAGCAGGGTTATCACAGATACGCAGTATTTT.

Many counts were recorded for this clonotype. This chain links TRBV11-2 with TRBJ2-1, with D perhaps TRBD1 (5 bases). The V end lost 0 bases, the J end lost 6 bases, and 12 bases lay between the germline ends. The CDR3 is 15 residues long. Germline CDR1 reads SGHAT; CDR2 reads FQNNGV. The chain's CDR3 is CASSLDSRQGNEQFF. CDR3 sequence (DNA): TGTGCCAGCAGCTTAGATTCTAGGCAGGGCAATGAGCAGTTCTTC.

J is TRBJ1-2 and V is TRBV6-2 or TRBV6-3, with D unresolved. The V and J ends lost 6 bases and 1 base respectively, with 9 bases between them. CDR1 is MNHEY, CDR2 SVGEGT, per germline. The CDR3 runs 13 residues. CDR3 region: CASRSASNYGYTF. CDR3 nucleotide sequence: TGTGCCAGCAGGAGCGCCAGTAACTATGGCTACACCTTC.

V usage is TRBV28 and J usage is TRBJ1-4; D unclear. V was clipped by 4 bases and J by 4 bases, with 19 bases between them. The germline gives CDR1 MDHEN, CDR2 SYDVKM. This CDR3 region has 17 residues. The CDR3 reads CASSSLYVRDGNEKLFF. In DNA form, the CDR3 reads TGTGCCAGCAGTTCCCTTTACGTGAGGGATGGTAATGAAAAACTGTTTTTT.

The genes are TRBV5-1 and TRBJ2-3; TRBD1 aligns across 8 bases. Trimming at V came to 4 bases and at J to 3 bases, leaving 10 bases not matched to a gene. Germline CDR1 SGHRS, CDR2 YFSETQ. This CDR3 has 16 residues. This CDR3 reads CASSLRGQGATDTQYF. CDR3 DNA: TGCGCCAGCAGCCTCCGGGGGCAGGGGGCAACAGATACGCAGTATTTT.

The rearrangement links TRBV27 to TRBJ2-1; no definite D call. The CDR3 is made up of 13 amino acids. Trimming took 6 bases from V and 8 from J, leaving 14 bases between them. Per germline, CDR1 MNHEY and CDR2 SMNVEV (reference sequence). CDR3 sequence: CASSFAQDDEQFF. In nucleotides, the CDR3 is TGTGCCAGCAGCTTCGCCCAGGACGATGAGCAGTTCTTC.

The table lists this clonotype with many counts. The chain employs TRBV20-1 and TRBJ2-7; D assignment may be TRBD1 or TRBD2 (5 bases each). The germline V gene encodes CDR1 DFQATT and CDR2 SNEGSKA (reference sequence). The CDR3 spans 14 residues. The V and J ends lost 4 bases and 7 bases respectively, with 20 bases between them. The CDR3 region has the DNA TGCAGTGCTATCTCGTCCATCGTTGGGGGTGAGCAGTACTTC. Translation gives CSAISSIVGGEQYF.

Of note for this clonotype: It may be a read error: a sequence one base away is much more abundant. The chain couples TRBV7-2 to TRBJ2-7, with D uncertain. CDR3 length: 14 amino acids. Germline values: CDR1 SGHTA, CDR2 FQGNSA. V was cut by 3 bases and J by 7 bases, with 16 bases left in between. The CDR3 DNA reads as TGTGCCAGCAGCTTTCTGGGGTCCTACAATGAGCAGTACTTC. Protein: CASSFLGSYNEQYF.

This clonotype was found many times. The chain uses TRBV20-1 and TRBJ2-3; 9 nucleotides align to TRBD2. V dropped 0 bases and J dropped 1; count of bases not matched to a gene: 11. The length of the CDR3 is 18 residues. Germline values: CDR1 DFQATT, CDR2 SNEGSKA (reference sequence). Here the CDR3 reads CSAREGSGSTRGTDTQYF. CDR3 bases: TGCAGTGCTAGAGAGGGTAGCGGGAGTACGAGAGGCACAGATACGCAGTATTTT.

This clonotype was counted many times. The V call is TRBV3-1, the J call TRBJ2-5; no firm D call. There are 14 residues in the CDR3. Trimming shortened V by 1 base and J by 2 bases, and 8 bases separated the two germline ends. CDR1 is LGHDT, CDR2 YNNKEL, per germline (reference sequence). CDR3 coding DNA: TGTGCCAGCAGCCAAGTAGTGAGACAAGAGACCCAGTACTTC. It codes for CASSQVVRQETQYF.

This clonotype was picked up many times. The genes are TRBV15 and TRBJ2-1, with TRBD1 matching 8 bases. V was pared by 4 bases and J by 2 bases, with 16 bases of the junction left unmatched. The length of the CDR3 is 19 residues. Germline V lookup: CDR1 LNHNV, CDR2 YYDKDF (reference sequence). The CDR3 sequence: CATSKAAQGEIAAYNEQFF. The CDR3 nucleotides read TGTGCCACCAGCAAAGCGGCACAGGGGGAGATAGCGGCCTACAATGAGCAGTTCTTC.

The table lists this clonotype with many counts. The genes are TRBV20-1 and TRBJ1-2; possibly TRBD1 for D (5 bases). Per the germline V gene, CDR1 is DFQATT and CDR2 is SNEGSKA (reference sequence). Trimming removed 6 bases at V and 4 bases at J, with 18 bases between. The CDR3 sequence is 14 residues long. This chain's CDR3 is CSAFDPRGTYGYTF. CDR3 DNA: TGCAGTGCATTTGACCCCCGTGGGACCTATGGCTACACCTTC.

In its sample, this clonotype was seen a few times. The chain employs TRBV14 and TRBJ2-7, with D possibly TRBD2 on 5 matching bases. This CDR3 has 14 residues. The germline V gene has CDR1 SGHDN and CDR2 FVKESK. The V and J ends lost 3 bases and 2 bases respectively, with 11 bases between them. The CDR3 DNA reads as TGTGCCAGCAGCCATCTCCTAGCCCCCTACGAGCAGTACTTC. Protein product: CASSHLLAPYEQYF.

The rearrangement links TRBV3-1 to TRBJ2-1; D may match TRBD1 or TRBD2 (5 bases each). Gene TRBJ2-5 matches the end of the DNA better, so the J call may be wrong. The CDR3 has 14 amino acids. CDR1 and CDR2 (germline): LGHDT, YNNKEL (reference sequence). The CDR3 sequence: CASSRDLLPETQYF. CDR3 DNA sequence: TGTGCCAGCAGCCGGGACCTCTTGCCAGAGACCCAGTACTTC.

As for this clonotype: Possible read error: a much larger clone is one base away. The chain joins TRBV5-1 to TRBJ2-4; 9 bases line up with TRBD2. Per germline, CDR1 SGHRS and CDR2 YFSETQ. V shed 3 bases, J shed 13 bases, and the junction held 20 bases outside the gene matches. The CDR3 is 17 amino acids. CDR3 residues: CASSSEAGTSSYNEQYF. The CDR3 DNA reads as TGCGCCAGCAGCTCCGAAGCGGGGACTAGCAGTTACAATGAGCAGTACTTC.

This clonotype was seen repeatedly, ten times or more. The genes are TRBV12-3 or TRBV12-4 and TRBJ2-1; unclear D gene. The V and J ends lost 1 base and 1 base respectively, with 8 bases between them. The CDR3 contains 15 residues. CDR3 protein: CASSLGALSYNEQFF. CDR3 DNA sequence: TGTGCCAGCAGTTTAGGGGCACTTTCCTACAATGAGCAGTTCTTC.

This clonotype was counted between two and nine times. The rearrangement uses TRBV5-1 and TRBJ2-5, with 11 bases matching TRBD2. Germline V gene lookup returns CDR1 SGHRS and CDR2 YFSETQ. V lost 5 bases, J lost 2 bases, and 5 bases stayed unmatched. The CDR3 totals 15 residues. CDR3 protein: CASRGSGRAQETQYF. The CDR3 DNA reads TGCGCCAGCAGGGGTAGCGGGAGGGCACAAGAGACCCAGTACTTC.

This clonotype was seen more than once but under ten times. This chain connects TRBV4-1 to TRBJ1-1, with D possibly being TRBD1 (6 bases). The CDR3 runs 14 residues. Trimming shortened V by 0 bases and J by 6 bases, and 11 bases separated the two germline ends. Germline CDR1 MGHRA, CDR2 YSYEKL. The CDR3, as DNA: TGCGCCAGCAGCCAAGATACAGGGAGTCCTGAAGCTTTCTTT. It specifies CASSQDTGSPEAFF.

This clonotype turned up a few times. Here the CDR3 reads CASSWEGLEPSTDTQYF. CDR3 in DNA: TGTGCCAGCAGCTGGGAGGGACTAGAGCCGAGCACAGATACGCAGTATTTT. The chain employs TRBV28 and TRBJ2-3; 8 nucleotides align to TRBD2. The V gene's germline CDR1 is MDHEN and CDR2 SYDVKM. The CDR3 consists of 17 residues. Germline trimming cut 6 bases from V and 0 bases from J; bases unmatched to any gene: 11.